This record concerns one TCR beta chain sequence. Antigen: not known. This entry comes from a study of shared clonotypes between healthy human individuals. About the research overall: The study used three CD4 naive, three CD4 memory, two CD8 naive and one CD8 memory plate per donor.

An approximately 200 ng quantity of DNA, 25,000 to 35,000 T cell genomes, went into the sorted-subset replicate PCRs. Only in-frame clones appear in the TCRdb table, and some are missing; sequencing was by immunoSEQ multiplex PCR. The table includes hundreds of thousands of clones, approximately 79% detected once. Study-wide points: A small donor pool kept down the genetic and exposure-history diversity that was represented.

Germline assignment: CDR1 MDHEN and CDR2 SYDVKM. Trimming removed 8 bases from V and 6 bases from J; junction bases left unmatched: 15. The length of the CDR3 is 17 residues. The chain recombines TRBV28 with TRBJ2-2, with 10 bases aligning to TRBD1. The TCR originated in a woman aged 25-40 years in good health. The sequencing input was memory CD4+ T cells sorted from blood. Described subset: CD45RA-negative fraction. The CDR3 DNA is TGTGCCAGCTGCGCTTTCTTAGGGACAGGGGCTTCCGGGGAGCTGTTTTTT. This sequence encodes CASCAFLGTGASGELFF.